This is a list of T cell receptor beta chains from one sample in a study of blood T cell repertoires in COVID-19. TCRdb keeps only in-frame clones here, not all; method: immunoSEQ multiplex PCR. The sample yields 60,000 to 75,000 clones, 75% to 90% seen once. The sequenced sample was peripheral blood. These receptor sequences come from a woman of 80 years or more with active or convalescent COVID-19. CDR3s include the opening cysteine and the closing phenylalanine or tryptophan. A D gene is named only where the DNA matches it firmly. Some rows mark clone size as missing; the rest say once, few, many or name a class of expanded clone.

v_gene,j_gene,abundance,d_gene,CDR3nt,CDR3aa
TRBV14,TRBJ1-2,-,-,TGTGCCAGCAGCCAAGTGGTGGACTGGAACTATGGCTACACCTTC,CASSQVVDWNYGYTF
TRBV19,TRBJ1-2,-,-,TGTGCCAGTAGCCCGCGGGGCAGTGACCCGACTCCTATTGGCTACACCTTC,CASSPRGSDPTPIGYTF
TRBV20-1,TRBJ2-7,-,TRBD1,TGCAGTGCCGGGACAGCCTACGAGCAGTACTTC,CSAGTAYEQYF
TRBV11-2,TRBJ2-7,-,-,TGTGCCAGCAGCTTTTGGAGGGGCAACGAGCAGTACTTC,CASSFWRGNEQYF
TRBV3-1/TRBV3-2,TRBJ2-5,-,TRBD2,TGTGCCAGCAGTCTACAGCGGACTAGCGGGTCGGAGACCCAGTACTTC,CASSLQRTSGSETQYF
TRBV30,TRBJ2-7,-,-,TGTGCCTGGAGGTCCCCAGGTGCGGGGAAGACCTACGAGCAGTACTTC,CAWRSPGAGKTYEQYF
TRBV21-1,TRBJ1-3,-,-,TGTGCCAGCAGCAAAGCGGGGGGAAGAAACACCATATATTTT,CASSKAGGRNTIYF
TRBV2,TRBJ1-2,-,TRBD1,TGTGCCAGCAGTGGGACGGGACAGGGAAATGGCTACACCTTC,CASSGTGQGNGYTF
TRBV9,TRBJ2-7,-,TRBD1,TGTGCCAGCAGCTTCCGGACAGGAGGCTACGAGCAGTACTTC,CASSFRTGGYEQYF
TRBV7-2,TRBJ2-1,-,-,TGTGCCAGCAGCTTCAGAAGCTCCTACAATGAGCAGTTCTTC,CASSFRSSYNEQFF
TRBV12-3/TRBV12-4,TRBJ1-1,-,-,TGTGCCAGCAGGTTACAGAACACTGAAGCTTTCTTT,CASRLQNTEAFF
TRBV30,TRBJ1-4,-,-,TGTGCCTGGGACATGGGGGCGATAAATGAAAAACTGTTTTTT,CAWDMGAINEKLFF
TRBV24-1,TRBJ2-1,few,TRBD2,TGTGCCACCAGCGGACTAGCGGACAATGAGCAGTTCTTC,CATSGLADNEQFF
TRBV7-8,TRBJ2-1,once,TRBD2,TGTGCCAGCAGCTTAGGGGGGGGATTTTCCGAGCAGTTCTTC,CASSLGGGFSEQFF
TRBV12-3/TRBV12-4,TRBJ1-2,-,TRBD1,TGTGCCAGCAGGGGGACAGGGGACTATGGCTACACCTTC,CASRGTGDYGYTF
TRBV5-6,TRBJ1-2,-,TRBD1,TGTGCCAGCAGCTTGGCAGGGGGAGGACGAAGAGCTAACTATGGCTACACCTTC,CASSLAGGGRRANYGYTF
TRBV6-5,TRBJ1-6,-,-,TGTGCCAGCATCCCTGTTGGCAATTCACCCCTCCACTTT,CASIPVGNSPLHF
TRBV4-2,TRBJ2-3,-,-,TGTGCCAGCAGCCACGCCGGGATCGGCCGCACAGATACGCAGTATTTT,CASSHAGIGRTDTQYF
TRBV19,TRBJ1-5,-,TRBD1,TGTGCCAGTAATATACAGGGGGGCGGTCAGCCCCAGCATTTT,CASNIQGGGQPQHF
TRBV10-3,TRBJ2-3,-,-,TGTGCCACCTCAGGGCGTGCGTCTAGCACAGATACGCAGTATTTT,CATSGRASSTDTQYF
TRBV5-1,TRBJ2-2,-,-,TGCGCCAGCAGCCCCGCCAGGTCCGGGGAGCTGTTTTTT,CASSPARSGELFF
TRBV4-3,TRBJ2-1,-,TRBD2,TGCGCCAGCAGCCAAATCAGCGGGGGTTCCTACAATGAGCAGTTCTTC,CASSQISGGSYNEQFF
TRBV7-9,TRBJ1-2,once,-,TGTGCCAGCAGCTTAGAAGGGTCAGGGCGCGGCTACACCTTC,CASSLEGSGRGYTF
TRBV10-3,TRBJ2-2,once,-,TGTGCCATGAGGGGGGAAGGGACTAACGGGGAGCTGTTTTTT,CAMRGEGTNGELFF
TRBV7-2,TRBJ2-2,-,-,TGTGCCAGCAGCCTGGGACAACATAACACCGGGGAGCTGTTTTTT,CASSLGQHNTGELFF
TRBV11-3,TRBJ2-1,-,TRBD2,TGTGCCAGCAGCAGCGGGGGGGCCGTGGATGAGCAGTTCTTC,CASSSGGAVDEQFF
TRBV4-3,TRBJ1-6,-,-,TGCGCCAGCAGCCAAGAAGCACGGTTTGAGTATAATTCACCCCTCCACTTT,CASSQEARFEYNSPLHF
TRBV27,TRBJ2-2,-,TRBD2,TGTGCCAGCAGACGGGGGGGCGTGGTTTTCGCCGGGGAGCTGTTTTTT,CASRRGGVVFAGELFF
TRBV7-3,TRBJ1-1,-,TRBD1,TGTGCCAGCAGCTTACGCGGGACAGGGGGCTCGGAAGCTTTCTTT,CASSLRGTGGSEAFF
TRBV7-2,TRBJ1-1,-,-,TGTGCCAGCAGCTTTCCGGGGGAGGTGGGGACTGAAGCTTTCTTT,CASSFPGEVGTEAFF
TRBV28,TRBJ1-3,once,-,TGTGCCAGCACTCCGGGAGGGGTAAACACCATATATTTT,CASTPGGVNTIYF
TRBV5-1,TRBJ1-4,few,TRBD1,TGCGCCAGCAGTTTTTACAGGGGGCTAGACGAAAAACTGTTTTTT,CASSFYRGLDEKLFF
TRBV6-2/TRBV6-3,TRBJ2-5,many,TRBD2,TGTGCCAGCAGTCGACTAGCGGGGGCGGTGGAGACCCAGTACTTC,CASSRLAGAVETQYF
TRBV28,TRBJ2-1,-,TRBD2,TGTGCCAGCAGTTTATACCCTACTAGCGGGGGGCCCCGCCCTGACAATGAGCAGTTCTTC,CASSLYPTSGGPRPDNEQFF
TRBV3-1/TRBV3-2,TRBJ2-7,few,TRBD2,TGTGCCAGCGGGAGGGGTCTCTACGAGCAGTACTTC,CASGRGLYEQYF
TRBV5-1,TRBJ1-1,-,-,TGCGCCAGCAGCTTGGATCCAGTCATGAACACTGAAGCTTTCTTT,CASSLDPVMNTEAFF
TRBV10-1,TRBJ2-7,-,TRBD1,TGCGCCAGCAGTGCCCCTCGGGGACAGGGCTCCTACGAGCAGTACTTC,CASSAPRGQGSYEQYF
TRBV5-5,TRBJ2-5,-,-,TGTGCCAGCAGCTTGTGGTCGGGGCAAGAGACCCAGTACTTC,CASSLWSGQETQYF
TRBV6-6,TRBJ1-6,-,TRBD1,TGTGCCAGCAGTCCGCGTCCCGGGACAGGGGGTGTGAATTCACCCCTCCACTTT,CASSPRPGTGGVNSPLHF
TRBV5-4,TRBJ1-2,-,-,TGTGCCAGCAGCCCCTCGATTGCCCCGAATACAATAACGTATGGCTACACCTTC,CASSPSIAPNTITYGYTF
TRBV5-6,TRBJ1-6,once,-,TGTGCCAGCAGCAGCCAGGGCTCCTATAATTCACCCCTCCACTTT,CASSSQGSYNSPLHF
TRBV18,TRBJ1-2,-,-,TGTGCCAGCTCACCAGAGACAGGCTATGGCTACACCTTC,CASSPETGYGYTF
TRBV5-1,TRBJ2-1,-,-,TGCGCCAGCAGCTTTGGACAGGAGGGTGAGCAGTTCTTC,CASSFGQEGEQFF
TRBV5-4,TRBJ1-2,-,-,TGTGCCAGCAGCTTGGTTCAGGCTGGCTACACCTTC,CASSLVQAGYTF
TRBV19,TRBJ1-2,-,-,TGTGCCAGTAGTATAGGGGGGGATTATGGCTACACCTTC,CASSIGGDYGYTF
TRBV4-3,TRBJ2-5,-,-,TGCGCCAGCAGCCAAGAATCGCGCAGGGGGGTTGGAGAGACCCAGTACTTC,CASSQESRRGVGETQYF
TRBV4-3,TRBJ1-3,-,TRBD1,TGCGCCAGCAGCCAAGTCTCGGGGGACAGCCTTTGGGGAAACACCATATATTTT,CASSQVSGDSLWGNTIYF
TRBV7-3,TRBJ2-3,few,TRBD2,TGTGCCAGCAGCTTAGGAGCTAGCGGGGGGGCAGATACGCAGTATTTT,CASSLGASGGADTQYF
TRBV4-3,TRBJ1-6,-,-,TGCGCCAGCAGTAGTCAGGGTTGGACCTATAATTCACCCCTCCACTTT,CASSSQGWTYNSPLHF
TRBV30,TRBJ1-5,-,-,TGTGCCTGGAGTGGGGGACACCTTCAGCCCCAGCATTTT,CAWSGGHLQPQHF
TRBV6-5,TRBJ2-5,-,TRBD2,TGTGCCAGCAGCCCCGTAGCGGGGGGCCAAGAGACCCAGTACTTC,CASSPVAGGQETQYF
TRBV19,TRBJ2-1,-,TRBD1,TGTGCCAGTATGATGGGACAGAGCTCCTACAATGAGCAGTTCTTC,CASMMGQSSYNEQFF
TRBV6-1,TRBJ1-2,-,-,TGTGCCAGCAGTGAAGCTGGTAGTCTGCCCTCCCATGGCTACACCTTC,CASSEAGSLPSHGYTF
TRBV5-1,TRBJ1-2,-,-,TGCGCCAGCACCAAGAACAGGGAAGGAAAATATGGCTACACCTTC,CASTKNREGKYGYTF
TRBV30,TRBJ2-7,-,TRBD1,TGTGCCTGGAGTGTACAGGGGCTCGGGACGCAGTACTTC,CAWSVQGLGTQYF
TRBV27,TRBJ2-1,once,TRBD2,TGTGCCAGCAGTTTAGCGGGGGCCTACAATGAGCAGTTCTTC,CASSLAGAYNEQFF
TRBV5-4,TRBJ1-1,-,TRBD1,TGTGCCAGCAGCTTGGGACAGGGGTCCACTGAAGCTTTCTTT,CASSLGQGSTEAFF
TRBV11-2,TRBJ1-2,-,-,TGTGCCAGCAGCTTAGGAGGGGGTGGCTACACCTTC,CASSLGGGGYTF
TRBV20-1,TRBJ2-5,-,TRBD1,TGCAGTGCTAGTTACAGGGGGATAGAGACCCAGTACTTC,CSASYRGIETQYF